These 5 T cell receptor beta chains share one sample of origin, sequenced in a study of cytomegalovirus exposure and HLA in healthy donors. PCR used 60 Vbeta primers and 13 Jbeta primers. Assay used: immunoSEQ multiplex PCR; TCRdb lists only in-frame clones, some missing. Among 90,000 or so clones listed, roughly four fifths were seen once. Sequencing used PBMCs. The source is a man aged 45-65 years in good health and CMV-seronegative.

The DNA for the CDR3 is TGCGCCAGCAGCTTGGTGGGGGGGGACGAGCAGTACTTC. Translated, it gives CASSLVGGDEQYF. The chain is built from TRBV5-1 and TRBJ2-7; 7 bases map to TRBD2. V shed 0 bases and J 5 bases; nucleotides not matched to a gene: 2. Per the germline V gene, CDR1 is SGHRS and CDR2 is YFSETQ. This CDR3 region has 13 residues.

This chain uses TRBV28 with TRBJ2-7; possibly TRBD2 for D (5 bases). Per the germline V gene, CDR1 is MDHEN and CDR2 is SYDVKM. Trimming left V 7 bases short and J 5 bases short, with 12 bases between. The CDR3 contains 12 residues. As DNA, the CDR3 is TGTGCCAGCAACCGGGGTTCACACGAGCAGTACTTC. This translates into CASNRGSHEQYF. Full variable domain (remainder filled in from reference TRBV28 and TRBJ2-7): DVKVTQSSRYLVKRTGEKVFLECVQDMDHENMFWYRQDPGLGLRLIYFSYDVKMKEKGDIPEGYSVSREKKERFSLILESASTNQTSMYLCASNRGSHEQYFGPGTRLTVT.

The V gene is TRBV28, the J gene TRBJ1-2; perhaps TRBD1 as D (5 bases). The CDR3 spans 11 residues. The germline gives CDR1 MDHEN, CDR2 SYDVKM. Trimming stripped 8 bases from V and 4 bases from J, with 8 bases between. CDR3 nucleotide sequence: TGTGCCAGCCAGGGCTTCTATGGCTACACCTTC. Translating gives CASQGFYGYTF.

The genes are TRBV28 and TRBJ1-2, with 11 bases matching TRBD1. Germline V lookup: CDR1 MDHEN, CDR2 SYDVKM. There are 15 residues in the CDR3. With 8 bases clipped from V and 6 bases from J, the junction kept 11 bases outside the gene matches. This chain's CDR3 is CASASAGTGGHGYTF. The DNA for the CDR3 is TGTGCCAGCGCGTCGGCTGGGACAGGGGGACATGGCTACACCTTC.

The chain links TRBV11-2 to TRBJ1-2, with 12 bases that match TRBD1. The CDR3 runs to 16 residues. The V and J ends lost 1 base and 4 bases, in that order; junction bases with no gene match: 4. Germline lookup yields CDR1 SGHAT and CDR2 FQNNGV. The CDR3 sequence is CASSLGGTGGPYGYTF. CDR3 bases: TGTGCCAGCAGCTTAGGGGGGACAGGGGGCCCCTATGGCTACACCTTC.